What follows are 20 T cell receptor beta chains derived from one specimen sequenced in a study of identical twins. Via MiXCR, TCRdb re-called the 5' RACE reads, giving one row per CDR3 protein. The repertoire holds 700,000 or so distinct CDR3 sequences, about 9.4% seen once, with 0.75% to 1% in the top ten. These data are also associated with another study on yellow fever vaccine responses in identical twins.

The sample comprised PBMCs. These receptors all stem from a woman aged 18-30 years in good health.

J is TRBJ2-7 and V is TRBV21-1; TRBD2 was called by the table and not checked on the DNA. TRBV21-1 is marked as a pseudogene. The length of the CDR3 is 13 residues. CDR3 in DNA: TGTGCCAGCAGCAAAGGGGACGAGTACGAGCAGTACTTC. Protein sequence: CASSKGDEYEQYF.

CDR3 bases: TGTGCCAGCAGCTTAGAGGCGGGGGCGGCCGGGGAGCTGTTTTTT. Translated: CASSLEAGAAGELFF. The J gene is TRBJ2-2, the V gene TRBV7-9; the D gene is possibly TRBD2 (7 bases). V gave up 1 base and J gave up 6 bases, with 12 bases separating them. The CDR3 length is 15 residues. Germline V lookup: CDR1 SEHNR, CDR2 FQNEAQ (reference sequence).

V usage is TRBV7-6 and J usage is TRBJ2-7, with D maybe TRBD2 (6 bases). CDR1 and CDR2 (germline): SGHVS, FNYEAQ. This CDR3 comprises 14 residues. V lost 2 bases, J lost 1 base, and 9 bases lay in between. CDR3 sequence reads: CASSLRDFSYEQYF. CDR3 in DNA: TGTGCCAGCAGCTTAAGGGACTTTTCCTACGAGCAGTACTTC.

The V gene is TRBV3-1, the J gene TRBJ2-7; D is uncertain. Germline V gene lookup returns CDR1 LGHDT and CDR2 YNNKEL (reference sequence). V shed 2 bases and J shed 5 bases, with 19 bases lying between them. CDR3 length equals 16 residues. Here the CDR3 DNA reads TGTGCCAGCAGCCAACCCAGGTTCCCTAAAGTGGACGAGCAGTACTTC. This codes for CASSQPRFPKVDEQYF.

The chain carries TRBV11-2 and TRBJ2-2, with D possibly TRBD1 on 7 matching bases. The length of the CDR3 is 17 residues. V lost 5 bases and J 2 bases, leaving 18 bases between the germline ends. Germline V gene data show CDR1 as SGHAT and CDR2 as FQNNGV. The CDR3 DNA is TGTGCCAGCAGCCAAGGTGGAGGGGGCGCCAACACCGGGGAGCTGTTTTTT. Translated: CASSQGGGGANTGELFF.

This clonotype was seen ten or more times. The J gene is TRBJ2-1, the V gene TRBV6-2 or TRBV6-3, with a tentative D call TRBD1 (6 bases). V was clipped by 4 bases and J by 3 bases, with 13 bases between them. CDR1 and CDR2 (germline): MNHEY, SVGEGT. The CDR3 sequence is 15 residues long. CDR3 nucleotide sequence: TGTGCCAGCAGTTCGGACAGAAGCCTCTACAATGAGCAGTTCTTC. It is translated as CASSSDRSLYNEQFF.

This clonotype was observed a handful of times. The chain couples TRBV7-8 to TRBJ2-6, with TRBD1 identical over 7 bases. Germline values: CDR1 SGHVS, CDR2 FQNEAQ. Trimming took 5 bases from V and 0 from J; bases not matched to a gene: 16. The CDR3 runs to 20 residues. The CDR3, as DNA: TGTGCCAGCAGCCACAAGGGGGCGTTTCTCCCTCCCTCTGGGGCCAACGTCCTGACTTTC. It is translated as CASSHKGAFLPPSGANVLTF.

This clonotype was detected only a few times. The chain has TRBV6-1 and TRBJ2-1; maybe TRBD2 (5 bases). CDR3 length: 15 residues. Per the germline V gene, CDR1 is MNHNS and CDR2 is SASEGT. Trimming stripped 7 bases from V and 6 bases from J, with 19 bases between. The CDR3 DNA reads TGTGCCAGCAACCCCGAAGGTTTCGGGGTCAATGAGCAGTTCTTC. Its translation: CASNPEGFGVNEQFF.

There are many counts of this clonotype. The V gene is TRBV24-1, the J gene TRBJ2-7; TRBD1 aligns across 7 bases. This CDR3 region has 14 residues. The ends lost 9 bases at V and 9 bases at J; junction bases unmatched: 16. Germline values: CDR1 KGHDR, CDR2 SFDVKD. DNA for the CDR3: TGTGCCACCCCGGTTGGGACAGTTGGAAAAGGGCAGTACTTC. Amino acid sequence: CATPVGTVGKGQYF.

This clonotype was observed a few times. J is TRBJ2-1 and V is TRBV7-2; 7 bases agree with TRBD2. V shed 1 base, J shed 5 bases, and the junction held 8 bases outside the gene matches. Germline V CDR1 and CDR2: SGHTA, FQGNSA. The CDR3 has 16 residues. The CDR3 region is CASSLDGLVGDNEQFF. The CDR3 nucleotides are TGTGCCAGCAGCTTAGATGGACTAGTCGGGGACAATGAGCAGTTCTTC.

This clonotype came up many times. The chain employs TRBV11-3 and TRBJ1-2; unclear D gene. This CDR3 has 16 amino acids. V lost 5 bases and J lost 1, with 17 bases in between. Germline V gene sequence: CDR1 SGHNT, CDR2 YENEEA. In DNA, the CDR3 is TGTGCCAGCAGCCCCGGCGGGAGACAAATTAACTATGGCTACACCTTC. This sequence encodes CASSPGGRQINYGYTF. Full variable domain (missing parts from reference TRBV11-3 and TRBJ1-2): EAGVVQSPRYKIIEKKQPVAFWCNPISGHNTLYWYLQNLGQGPELLIRYENEEAVDDSQLPKDRFSAERLKGVDSTLKIQPAELGDSAVYLCASSPGGRQINYGYTFGSGTRLTVV.

The V gene is TRBV29-1, the J gene TRBJ2-1; possibly TRBD1 or TRBD2 for D (5 bases each). Germline lookup yields CDR1 SQVTM and CDR2 ANQGSEA. The CDR3 covers 15 residues. Trimming removed 4 bases from V and 6 bases from J, with 19 bases in between. CDR3 sequence: CSVGGRGFGTNEQFF. The DNA for the CDR3 is TGCAGCGTTGGGGGTAGGGGTTTCGGGACCAATGAGCAGTTCTTC.

The chain employs TRBV30 and TRBJ2-2, with a tentative D call TRBD2 (6 bases). V was clipped by 0 bases and J by 4 bases, with 9 bases between them. The germline CDR1 and CDR2 sequences are GTSNPN and SVGIG (reference sequence). The CDR3 consists of 14 residues. The CDR3 spells CAWSVPGATGELFF. The DNA of the CDR3 is TGTGCCTGGAGTGTACCGGGAGCCACCGGGGAGCTGTTTTTT.

V and J are TRBV5-6 and TRBJ1-5; D unresolved. V was pared by 2 bases and J by 7 bases, with 7 bases between. The germline CDR1 and CDR2 sequences are SGHDT and YYEEEE. The CDR3 totals 12 residues. The CDR3, as DNA: TGTGCCAGCAGCTTCGTGGGGCAGCCCCAGCATTTT. Amino acid sequence: CASSFVGQPQHF.

Many counts were recorded for this clonotype. The chain joins TRBV7-9 to TRBJ1-5; D uncertain. V was trimmed by 1 base and J by 6 bases, leaving 10 bases between them. CDR3 size: 14 residues. Germline CDR1 SEHNR, CDR2 FQNEAQ (reference sequence). CDR3 DNA sequence: TGTGCCAGCAGCTTAGATGCGTATAGTCAGCCCCAGCATTTT. Translated, it gives CASSLDAYSQPQHF.

The genes are TRBV7-9 and TRBJ1-6; no clear D gene. V was pared by 2 bases and J by 10 bases, with 6 bases between. Germline-derived CDR1 and CDR2 are SEHNR and FQNEAQ (reference sequence). This CDR3 spans 12 amino acids. The CDR3 reads CASSLKDSPLHF. CDR3 DNA: TGTGCCAGCAGCTTAAAGGACTCACCCCTCCACTTT.

This clonotype has just a few counts. This chain links TRBV6-6 with TRBJ1-1, with D possibly being TRBD1 (5 bases). The CDR3 length is 13 residues. Looked up from germline, CDR1 is MNHNY and CDR2 is SVGAGI (reference sequence). V gave up 5 bases and J gave up 4 bases, with 11 bases separating them. CDR3 coding DNA: TGTGCCAGCAGTGTAATGGACACCACTGAAGCTTTCTTT. As protein: CASSVMDTTEAFF.

This clonotype was picked up a small number of times. J is TRBJ2-6 and V is TRBV20-1; D uncertain. The germline CDR1 and CDR2 sequences are DFQATT and SNEGSKA (reference sequence). With 0 bases removed from V and 1 base from J, the gap between germline ends came to 7 bases. The CDR3 totals 15 residues. This CDR3 is CSARDSRSGANVLTF. The DNA for the CDR3 is TGCAGTGCTAGAGATAGTAGGTCTGGGGCCAACGTCCTGACTTTC.

This chain uses TRBV7-9 with TRBJ2-3; tentatively, D is TRBD2 (5 bases). CDR1 and CDR2 (germline): SEHNR, FQNEAQ (reference sequence). Trimming cost V 5 bases and J 0 bases, with 18 bases left between them. The CDR3 covers 17 residues. The CDR3 coding sequence is TGTGCCAGCAGCCAAGTTCGAGGGTTTTCTAGCACAGATACGCAGTATTTT. This encodes CASSQVRGFSSTDTQYF. The full variable domain, rest sourced from reference TRBV7-9 and TRBJ2-3, is DTGVSQNPRHKITKRGQNVTFRCDPISEHNRLYWYRQTLGQGPEFLTYFQNEAQLEKSRLLSDRFSAERPKGSFSTLEIQRTEQGDSAMYLCASSQVRGFSSTDTQYFGPGTRLTVL.

The genes are TRBV28 and TRBJ1-3; D not certain. The CDR3 is 14 amino acids. V dropped 3 bases and J dropped 8 bases, with 14 bases sitting between them. The germline CDR1 and CDR2 sequences are MDHEN and SYDVKM. The CDR3 DNA sequence: TGTGCCAGCAGTTTGGGCAGACCGGCGGACACCATATATTTT. Translating it yields CASSLGRPADTIYF.